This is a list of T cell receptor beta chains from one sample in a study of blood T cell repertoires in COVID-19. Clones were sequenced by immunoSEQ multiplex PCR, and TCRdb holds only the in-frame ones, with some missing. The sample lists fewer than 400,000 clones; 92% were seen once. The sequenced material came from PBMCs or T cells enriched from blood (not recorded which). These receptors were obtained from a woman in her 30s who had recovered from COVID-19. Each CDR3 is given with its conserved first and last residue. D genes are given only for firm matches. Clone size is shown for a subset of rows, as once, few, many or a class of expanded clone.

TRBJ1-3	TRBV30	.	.	TGTGCCTGGACCCCCGGACTTTTAGGAAACACCATATATTTT	CAWTPGLLGNTIYF
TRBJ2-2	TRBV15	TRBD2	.	TGTGCCACCAGCACTTTAGCGGGAGGGCCCGGGGAGCTGTTTTTT	CATSTLAGGPGELFF
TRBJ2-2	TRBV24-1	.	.	TGTGCCACCAGTGGGTCACAGAACACCGGGGAGCTGTTTTTT	CATSGSQNTGELFF
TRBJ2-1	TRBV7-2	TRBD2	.	TGTGCCAGCAGCACAGGCGGGAGGCCCTACAATGAGCAGTTCTTC	CASSTGGRPYNEQFF
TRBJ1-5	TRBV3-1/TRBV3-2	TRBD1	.	TGTGCCAGCAGCAGCACAGGGGGCGCGGGCCAGCCCCAGCATTTT	CASSSTGGAGQPQHF
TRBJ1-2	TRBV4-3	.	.	TGCGCCAGCAGCCAGGGACTAGGACAGACAACCTATGGCTACACCTTC	CASSQGLGQTTYGYTF
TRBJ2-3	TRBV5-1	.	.	TGCGCCAGCAGCTTTAATTCAGATACGCAGTATTTT	CASSFNSDTQYF
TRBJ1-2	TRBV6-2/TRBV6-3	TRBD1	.	TGTGCCAGCAGTAAATACAGGGGGCCGTTGATCTATGGCTACACCTTC	CASSKYRGPLIYGYTF
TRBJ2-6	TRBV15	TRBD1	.	TGTGCCACCACCTCCGGACAGGGTTTAGGTGGGGCCAACGTCCTGACTTTC	CATTSGQGLGGANVLTF
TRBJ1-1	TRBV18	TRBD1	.	TGTGCCAGCTCACCCTTGGGGGACAGGGGAACTGAAGCTTTCTTT	CASSPLGDRGTEAFF
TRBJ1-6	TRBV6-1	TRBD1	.	TGTGCCAGCAGTGAAGAAGGACAGGGCTATAATTCACCCCTCCACTTT	CASSEEGQGYNSPLHF
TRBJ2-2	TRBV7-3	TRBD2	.	TGTGCCAGCAGCCCTGTCGTGGTAGCGGGAGGTACGAACACCGGGGAGCTGTTTTTT	CASSPVVVAGGTNTGELFF
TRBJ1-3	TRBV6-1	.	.	TGTGCCAGCAGTGAAGGCGGATACTCTGGAAACACCATATATTTT	CASSEGGYSGNTIYF
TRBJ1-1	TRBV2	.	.	TGTGCCAGCAGTCAACTAGGGGGTCCAAACACTGAAGCTTTCTTT	CASSQLGGPNTEAFF
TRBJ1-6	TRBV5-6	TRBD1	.	TGTGCCAGCAGCCAGGGACAGCTTAATTCACCCCTCCACTTT	CASSQGQLNSPLHF
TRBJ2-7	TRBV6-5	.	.	TGTGCCAGCAGCAGTCACAGGGACGAGCAGTACTTC	CASSSHRDEQYF
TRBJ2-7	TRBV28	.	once	TGTGCCAGCAGTTTGGGGACATGGGACTACGAGCAGTACTTC	CASSLGTWDYEQYF
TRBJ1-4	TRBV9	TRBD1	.	TGTGCCAGCACCTCAGGGGGAGGTACTAATGAAAAACTGTTTTTT	CASTSGGGTNEKLFF
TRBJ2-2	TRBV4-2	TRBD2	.	TGTGCCAGCAGCTACGGAGCGGGAACGAACACCGGGGAGCTGTTTTTT	CASSYGAGTNTGELFF
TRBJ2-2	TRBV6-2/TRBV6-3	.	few	TGTGCCAGCAGTTTACAGCTGTTTTCCGGGGAGCTGTTTTTT	CASSLQLFSGELFF
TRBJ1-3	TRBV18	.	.	TGTGCCAGCTCACCACCCGGGTCCTCCGGAAACACCATATATTTT	CASSPPGSSGNTIYF
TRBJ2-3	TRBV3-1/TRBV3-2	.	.	TGTGCCAGCAGCCCCCTGCTAGGGGCAGATACGCAGTATTTT	CASSPLLGADTQYF
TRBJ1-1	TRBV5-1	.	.	TGCGCCAGCAGCTTGGTGTCGGGGGTCTGGGCTGAAGCTTTCTTT	CASSLVSGVWAEAFF
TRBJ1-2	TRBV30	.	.	TGTGCCTGGAGTCCCGGGAGGGCGGACTATGGCTACACCTTC	CAWSPGRADYGYTF
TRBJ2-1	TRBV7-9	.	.	TGTGCCAGCAGCTCCCCGGAGGAACGGGTCTACAATGAGCAGTTCTTC	CASSSPEERVYNEQFF